This T cell receptor (beta chain) was captured in a study of radiotherapy plus CTLA-4 blockade in lung cancer. Clones were read by immunoSEQ multiplex PCR, and TCRdb kept only the in-frame ones, dropping some. The repertoire holds tens of thousands of clones, with 80% to 90% as singletons. V was pared by 0 bases and J by 5 bases, with 13 bases of the junction left unmatched. Germline values: CDR1 LGHNA, CDR2 YNFKEQ. The CDR3 is 19 amino acids. Sequenced material: peripheral blood, taken from a patient treated with radiotherapy plus ipilimumab. This TCR was recovered from a human donor with non-small cell lung cancer who had stable disease on radiotherapy plus ipilimumab. The chain has TRBV4-2 and TRBJ2-3, with 11 bases fitting TRBD2. CDR3 bases: TGTGCCAGCAGCCAAGAGCTAGCGGGGGGTCCTCGGAGTCTAGATACGCAGTATTTT. This sequence encodes CASSQELAGGPRSLDTQYF.